The source of this TCR beta chain is a study of tumor-infiltrating lymphocytes in primary liver carcinoma. On the study more broadly: Recorded tumor stage was T1-T3 N0M0, with diameters of about 4.2 to 10 cm. Study-level points and caveats: Tumors had a top-250-clone fraction that was significantly higher than blood (p = 0.039). Overlap in tumor-adjacent and tumor-blood pairs fell below that of tumor region pairs.

This clonotype was recorded a few times. The antigen remains unidentified. The germline gene is not matched at one end of the junction; a read error may be the cause. cDNA specific to TCR beta was made from 500 ng of total RNA, with a constant-region primer employed for priming. Three nested multiplex PCR rounds of slightly modified ARM-PCR generated TCR beta libraries. Running 9 to 10 cycles apiece, the first two PCR rounds relied on TRBV1-TRBV30 forward primers together with a C-beta reverse primer. One entry per CDR3 protein results from TCRdb running MiXCR on the multiplex PCR reads. The sample includes around 99,000 distinct CDR3 sequences, about 73% of them seen just once. Without any cell sorting, roughly 18-34 mg of bulk tissue yielded co-extracted RNA and DNA. The CDR3 length is 16 residues. Germline V gene data show CDR1 as SGHAT and CDR2 as FQNNGV.

This clonotype originated in a man aged 35 to 55 with primary liver carcinoma and hepatitis B virus infection. Sequenced material: tumor-adjacent normal liver tissue. V and J are TRBV11-2 and TRBJ2-3; TRBD2 matches 9 bases. The CDR3 is CASSPSTSGSTDTQYF. The DNA of the CDR3 is TGTGCCAGCAGTCCCTCGACTAGCGGCAGCACCGATACGCAGTATTTT. The full variable domain, rest sourced from reference TRBV11-2 and TRBJ2-3, is EAGVAQSPRYKIIEKRQSVAFWCNPISGHATLYWYQQILGQGPKLLIQFQNNGVVDDSQLPKDRFSAERLKGVDSTLKIQPAKLEDSAVYLCASSPSTSGSTDTQYFGPGTRLTVL.